The T cell receptor beta chain described here comes from a study of T cell repertoires in cytomegalovirus infection. A single record per CDR3 protein comes from TCRdb applying MiXCR to the reads. The sample lists fewer than 70,000 distinct CDR3 sequences; more than 25% were seen once. The V gene lost 6 bases and the J gene lost 1 base, with 12 bases spanning the gap. This CDR3 is built from 14 residues. The germline V gene has CDR1 MNHEY and CDR2 SMNVEV (reference sequence). In its sample, this clonotype was seen a few times. Antigen: not known. The source material was CD8+ T cells from cultured PBMCs, sampled from culture after CMV antigen stimulation. The chain combines TRBV27 with TRBJ1-1; D is uncertain. The TCR was taken from a human donor in good health (CMV status not recorded). Some clones in this sample may be carry-over from other donors' samples. In DNA form, the CDR3 reads TGTGCCAGCAGCATACGTTGGGAGAACACTGAAGCTTTCTTT. Translated, it gives CASSIRWENTEAFF.